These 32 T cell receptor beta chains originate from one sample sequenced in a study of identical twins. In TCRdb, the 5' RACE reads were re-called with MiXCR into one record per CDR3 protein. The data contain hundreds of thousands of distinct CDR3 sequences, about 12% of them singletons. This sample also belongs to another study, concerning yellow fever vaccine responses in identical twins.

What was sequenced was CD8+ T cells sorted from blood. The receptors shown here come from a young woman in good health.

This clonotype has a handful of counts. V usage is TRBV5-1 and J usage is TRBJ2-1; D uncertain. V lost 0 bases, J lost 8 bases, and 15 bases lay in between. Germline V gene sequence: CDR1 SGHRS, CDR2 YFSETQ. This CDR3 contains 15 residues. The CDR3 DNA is TGCGCCAGCAGCTTGGGCACAGTGGGGAACGATGAGCAGTTCTTC. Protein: CASSLGTVGNDEQFF.

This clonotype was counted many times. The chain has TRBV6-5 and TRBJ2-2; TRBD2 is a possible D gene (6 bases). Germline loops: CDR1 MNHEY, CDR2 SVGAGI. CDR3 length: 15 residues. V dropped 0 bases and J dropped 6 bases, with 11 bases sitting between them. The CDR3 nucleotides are TGTGCCAGCAGTTACTCGAAAGCGGGCCCCGGGGAGCTGTTTTTT. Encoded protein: CASSYSKAGPGELFF.

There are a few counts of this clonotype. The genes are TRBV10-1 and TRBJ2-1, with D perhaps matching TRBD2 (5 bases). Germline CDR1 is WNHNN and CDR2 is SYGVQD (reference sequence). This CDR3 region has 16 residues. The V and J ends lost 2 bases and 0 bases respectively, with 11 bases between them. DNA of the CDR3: TGCGCCAGCAGTGAGGTAGGACTGTACTCCTACAATGAGCAGTTCTTC. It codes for CASSEVGLYSYNEQFF.

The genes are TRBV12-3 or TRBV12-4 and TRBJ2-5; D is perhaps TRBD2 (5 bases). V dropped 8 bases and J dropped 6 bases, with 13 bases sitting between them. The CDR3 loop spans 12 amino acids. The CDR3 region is CASGSGEKTQYF. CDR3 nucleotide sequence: TGTGCCAGCGGGTCCGGGGAAAAGACCCAGTACTTC.

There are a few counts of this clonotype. The CDR3 protein is CASSESGTGGELFF. The CDR3 DNA is TGTGCCAGCAGTGAATCAGGGACGGGCGGGGAGCTGTTTTTT. The V and J genes are TRBV6-1 and TRBJ2-2; either TRBD1 or TRBD2 may fit D (5 bases each). Germline CDR1 is MNHNS and CDR2 is SASEGT. With 2 bases removed from V and 7 bases from J, the gap between germline ends came to 11 bases. The CDR3 sequence is 14 residues long.

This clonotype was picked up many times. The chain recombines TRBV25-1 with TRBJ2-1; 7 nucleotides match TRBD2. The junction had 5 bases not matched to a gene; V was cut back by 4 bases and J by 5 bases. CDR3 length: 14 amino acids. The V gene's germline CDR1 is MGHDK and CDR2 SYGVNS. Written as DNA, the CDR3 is TGTGCCAGCAGTGTGGCTAGCGGACACAATGAGCAGTTCTTC. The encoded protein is CASSVASGHNEQFF.

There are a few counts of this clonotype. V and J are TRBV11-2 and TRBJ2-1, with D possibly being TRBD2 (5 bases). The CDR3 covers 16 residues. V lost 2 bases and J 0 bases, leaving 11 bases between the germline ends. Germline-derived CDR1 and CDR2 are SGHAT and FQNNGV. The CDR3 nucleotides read TGTGCCAGCAGCTTATCGCGGGTCAGCTCCTACAATGAGCAGTTCTTC. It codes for CASSLSRVSSYNEQFF.

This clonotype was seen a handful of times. CDR3: CASSYSGGTGTNEQFF. The DNA for the CDR3 is TGTGCCAGCAGTTACTCCGGCGGGACAGGGACAAATGAGCAGTTCTTC. The V and J genes are TRBV6-5 and TRBJ2-1, with 9 bases aligning to TRBD1. V was clipped by 0 bases and J by 7 bases; unmatched bases: 7. CDR1 and CDR2 (germline): MNHEY, SVGAGI. This CDR3 has 16 residues.

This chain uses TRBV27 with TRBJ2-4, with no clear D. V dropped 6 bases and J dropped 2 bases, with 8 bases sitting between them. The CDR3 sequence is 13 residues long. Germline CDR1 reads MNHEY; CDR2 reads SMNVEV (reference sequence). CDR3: CASRDTPKNIQYF. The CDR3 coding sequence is TGTGCCAGCAGAGACACACCCAAAAACATTCAGTACTTC.

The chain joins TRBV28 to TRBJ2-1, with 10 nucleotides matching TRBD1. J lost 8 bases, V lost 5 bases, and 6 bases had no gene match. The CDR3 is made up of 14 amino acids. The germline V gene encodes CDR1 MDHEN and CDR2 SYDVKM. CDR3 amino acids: CASSVGQGVDEQFF. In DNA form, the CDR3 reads TGTGCCAGCAGTGTCGGACAGGGGGTGGATGAGCAGTTCTTC.

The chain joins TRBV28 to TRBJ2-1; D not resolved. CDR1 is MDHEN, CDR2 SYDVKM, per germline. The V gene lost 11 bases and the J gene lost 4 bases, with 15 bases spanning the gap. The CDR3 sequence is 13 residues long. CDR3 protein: CAVDPLGYNEQFF. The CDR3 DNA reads TGTGCCGTGGACCCCTTGGGTTACAATGAGCAGTTCTTC.

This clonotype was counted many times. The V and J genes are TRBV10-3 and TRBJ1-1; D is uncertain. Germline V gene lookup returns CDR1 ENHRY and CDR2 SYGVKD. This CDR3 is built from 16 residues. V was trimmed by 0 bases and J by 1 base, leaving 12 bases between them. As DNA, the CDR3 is TGTGCCATCAGTGAGTCGCCCTTCCGCGAGAACACTGAAGCTTTCTTT. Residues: CAISESPFRENTEAFF.

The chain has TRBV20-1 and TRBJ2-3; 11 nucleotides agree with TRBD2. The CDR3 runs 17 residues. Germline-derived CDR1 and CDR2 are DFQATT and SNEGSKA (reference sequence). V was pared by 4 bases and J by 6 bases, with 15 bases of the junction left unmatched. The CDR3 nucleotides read TGCAGTGCTAAAGACTATAGCGGGAGGGCCTTTTCCGATACGCAGTATTTT. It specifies CSAKDYSGRAFSDTQYF.

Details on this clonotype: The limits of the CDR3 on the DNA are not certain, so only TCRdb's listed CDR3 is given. The CDR3 sequence: CASSVAQGSYNEQFF. This chain joins TRBV9 and TRBJ2-1; the table names TRBD1, a call not compared with the DNA. The CDR3 is 15 residues long, counting both termini. Germline V lookup: CDR1 SGDLS, CDR2 YYNGEE.

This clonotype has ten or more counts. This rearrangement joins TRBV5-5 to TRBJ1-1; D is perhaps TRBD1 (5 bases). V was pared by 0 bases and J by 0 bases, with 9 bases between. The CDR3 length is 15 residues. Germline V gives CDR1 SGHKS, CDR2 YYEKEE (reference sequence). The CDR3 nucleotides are TGTGCCAGCAGCTTGGGACAGATCATGAACACTGAAGCTTTCTTT. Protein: CASSLGQIMNTEAFF.

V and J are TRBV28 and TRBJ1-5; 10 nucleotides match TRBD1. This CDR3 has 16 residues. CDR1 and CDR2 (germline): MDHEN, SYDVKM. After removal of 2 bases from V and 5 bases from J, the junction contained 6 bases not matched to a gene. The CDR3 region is CASSLPGTGDDQPQHF. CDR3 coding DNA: TGTGCCAGCAGTTTACCCGGGACAGGGGACGATCAGCCCCAGCATTTT.

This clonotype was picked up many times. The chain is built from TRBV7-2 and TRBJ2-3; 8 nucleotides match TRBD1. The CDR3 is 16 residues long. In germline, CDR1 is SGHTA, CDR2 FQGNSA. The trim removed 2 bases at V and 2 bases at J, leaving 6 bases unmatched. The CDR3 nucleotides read TGTGCCAGCAGCTTAAGCTACAGGGGGAACACAGATACGCAGTATTTT. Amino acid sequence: CASSLSYRGNTDTQYF.

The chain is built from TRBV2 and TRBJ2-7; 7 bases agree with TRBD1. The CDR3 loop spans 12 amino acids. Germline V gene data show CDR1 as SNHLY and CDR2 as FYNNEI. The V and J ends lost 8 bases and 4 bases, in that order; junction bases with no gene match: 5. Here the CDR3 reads CASRDSFYEQYF. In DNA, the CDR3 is TGTGCCAGCCGGGACAGCTTTTACGAGCAGTACTTC.

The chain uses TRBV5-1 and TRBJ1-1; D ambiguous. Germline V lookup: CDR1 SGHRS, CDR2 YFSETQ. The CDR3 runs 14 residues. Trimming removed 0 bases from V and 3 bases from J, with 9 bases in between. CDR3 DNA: TGCGCCAGCAGCTTGGCTGGTGGGCACACTGAAGCTTTCTTT. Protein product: CASSLAGGHTEAFF.

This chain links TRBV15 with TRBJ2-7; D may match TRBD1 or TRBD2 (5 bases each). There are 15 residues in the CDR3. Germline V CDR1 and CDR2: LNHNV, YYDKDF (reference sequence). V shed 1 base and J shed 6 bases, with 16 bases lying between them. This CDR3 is CATSRGADGTGEQYF. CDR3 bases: TGTGCCACCAGCAGAGGAGCTGACGGGACGGGCGAGCAGTACTTC.

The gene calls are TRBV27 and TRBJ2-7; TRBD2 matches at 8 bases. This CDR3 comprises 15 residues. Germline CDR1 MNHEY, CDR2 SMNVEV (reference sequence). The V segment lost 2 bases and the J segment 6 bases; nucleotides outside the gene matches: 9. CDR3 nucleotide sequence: TGTGCCAGCAGTTTAGAAGGAGCGGGAGTAAGCGAGCAGTACTTC. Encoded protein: CASSLEGAGVSEQYF.

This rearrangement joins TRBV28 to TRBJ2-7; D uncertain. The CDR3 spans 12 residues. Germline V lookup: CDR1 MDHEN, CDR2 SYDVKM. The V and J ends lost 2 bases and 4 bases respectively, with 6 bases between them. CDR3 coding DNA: TGTGCCAGCAGTTTAGAGAAGTACGAGCAGTACTTC. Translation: CASSLEKYEQYF.

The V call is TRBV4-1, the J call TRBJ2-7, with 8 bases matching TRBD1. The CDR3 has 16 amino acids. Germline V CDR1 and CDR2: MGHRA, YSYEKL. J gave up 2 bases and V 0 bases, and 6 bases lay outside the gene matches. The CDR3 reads CASSQEPGGIPYEQYF. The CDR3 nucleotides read TGCGCCAGCAGCCAAGAACCAGGGGGCATCCCCTACGAGCAGTACTTC.

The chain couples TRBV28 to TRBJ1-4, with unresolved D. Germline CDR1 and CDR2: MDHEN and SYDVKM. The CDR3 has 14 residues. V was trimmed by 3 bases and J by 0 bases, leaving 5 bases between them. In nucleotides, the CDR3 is TGTGCCAGCAGTTTTAGTACAACTAATGAAAAACTGTTTTTT. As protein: CASSFSTTNEKLFF.

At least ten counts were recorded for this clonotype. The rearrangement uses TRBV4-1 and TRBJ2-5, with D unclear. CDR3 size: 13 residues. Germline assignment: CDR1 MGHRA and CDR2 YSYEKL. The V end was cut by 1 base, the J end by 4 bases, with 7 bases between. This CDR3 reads CASSQGLGETQYF. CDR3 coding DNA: TGCGCCAGCAGCCAAGGCCTGGGAGAGACCCAGTACTTC.

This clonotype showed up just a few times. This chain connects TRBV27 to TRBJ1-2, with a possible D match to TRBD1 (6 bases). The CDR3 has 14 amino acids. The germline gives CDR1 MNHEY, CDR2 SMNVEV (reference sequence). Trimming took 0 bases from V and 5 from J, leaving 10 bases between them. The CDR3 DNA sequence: TGTGCCAGCAGTTTATCGGTAACAGGGTATGGCTACACCTTC. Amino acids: CASSLSVTGYGYTF.

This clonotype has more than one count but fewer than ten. DNA of the CDR3: TGTGCCACCAGCACTGGGGAGGACAGCAACACCGGGGAGCTGTTTTTT. It translates to CATSTGEDSNTGELFF. V gene TRBV15 combines with J gene TRBJ2-2, with D tentatively TRBD1 or TRBD2 (6 bases each). The CDR3 spans 16 residues. CDR1 LNHNV and CDR2 YYDKDF come from the germline V gene (reference sequence). Trimming removed 4 bases from V and 2 bases from J, with 14 bases in between.

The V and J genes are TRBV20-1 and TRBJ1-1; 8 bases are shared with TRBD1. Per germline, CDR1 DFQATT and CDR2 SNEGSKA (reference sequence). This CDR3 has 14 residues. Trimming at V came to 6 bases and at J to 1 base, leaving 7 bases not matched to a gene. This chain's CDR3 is CSATTGQGNTEAFF. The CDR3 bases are TGCAGTGCAACTACTGGACAGGGGAACACTGAAGCTTTCTTT.

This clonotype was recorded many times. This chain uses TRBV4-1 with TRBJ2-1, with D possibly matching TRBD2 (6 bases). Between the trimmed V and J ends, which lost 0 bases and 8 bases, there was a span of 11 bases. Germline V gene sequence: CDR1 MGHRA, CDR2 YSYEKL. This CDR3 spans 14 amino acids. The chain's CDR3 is CASSQEGGGDEQFF. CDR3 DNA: TGCGCCAGCAGCCAAGAGGGAGGAGGGGATGAGCAGTTCTTC.

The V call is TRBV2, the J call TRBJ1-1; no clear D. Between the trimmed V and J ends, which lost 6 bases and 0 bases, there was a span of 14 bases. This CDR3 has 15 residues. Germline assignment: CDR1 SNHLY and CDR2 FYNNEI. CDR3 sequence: CASRLIRDLNTEAFF. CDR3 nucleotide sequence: TGTGCCAGCAGACTCATAAGAGACCTGAACACTGAAGCTTTCTTT.

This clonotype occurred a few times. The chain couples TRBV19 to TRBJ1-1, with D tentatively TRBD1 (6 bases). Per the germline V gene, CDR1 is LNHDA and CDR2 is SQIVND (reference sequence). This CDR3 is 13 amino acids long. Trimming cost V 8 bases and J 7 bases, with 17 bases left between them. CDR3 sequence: CASGLTGNREAFF. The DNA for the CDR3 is TGTGCCAGTGGGTTGACAGGAAACCGTGAAGCTTTCTTT.

The CDR3 bases are TGTGCCAGCAGCTTCCAGTCGGGGTACGAGCAGTACGTC. It is translated as CASSFQSGYEQYV. This rearrangement joins TRBV28 to TRBJ2-7; TRBD2 is a possible D gene (5 bases). Germline values: CDR1 MDHEN, CDR2 SYDVKM. The CDR3 sequence is 13 residues long. The V and J ends lost 6 bases and 4 bases respectively, with 13 bases between them.